This T cell receptor beta chain was recovered during a study of identical twins. The germline CDR1 and CDR2 sequences are DFQATT and SNEGSKA (reference sequence). This CDR3 contains 15 residues. Trimming cost V 3 bases and J 4 bases; bases outside gene matches: 7. Template switching added a universal primer binding site, and final cDNA carried unique molecular identifiers. From the 5' RACE reads, TCRdb called clonotypes with MiXCR, one entry per CDR3 protein. Among fewer than 350,000 distinct CDR3 sequences listed, under 9% were seen once. This clonotype was found a few times. Its antigen remains unidentified. Overall study results and limits: Conclusions leaned on cross-sectional statistical analysis and did not track the same donors over time. With abundant cord blood beta clonotypes, insertions were fewer; memory repertoires showed no such pattern.

This sample was shared with a second study, whose subject was yellow fever vaccine responses in identical twins. That paper adds: Twins reportedly had a vaccine T cell response that seemed partly convergent, partly personalized.

The receptor's source is a woman between 18 and 29 years old in good health. J is TRBJ2-5 and V is TRBV20-1; 11 bases line up with TRBD1. The sequenced sample was memory (CD45RO+) T cells sorted from blood. DNA of the CDR3: TGCAGTGCTAGTCGAGGGACAGGGGGGAGAGAGACCCAGTACTTC. This gives the protein CSASRGTGGRETQYF.